The clone carrying this T cell receptor (beta chain) was seen many times. Its target is not known. Arm-PCR of CDR3 regions and iRepertoire HTBI primers were used to build TCR beta libraries. TCRdb processed the multiplex PCR reads anew with MiXCR; each CDR3 protein has one entry. The repertoire holds about 240,000 distinct CDR3 sequences, just over 20% seen once, with 14% in the top ten. The V end lost 7 bases, the J end lost 9 bases, and 16 bases lay between the germline ends. The germline CDR1 and CDR2 sequences are LNHDA and SQIVND (reference sequence). The CDR3 spans 13 residues. Time point described: newly diagnosed GD, antithyroid drugs for less than 3 months. The TCR library was made from RNA that had been extracted from PBMCs in TRIzol. Per American Thyroid Association guidelines, Graves' disease was diagnosed. The collection involved drawing approximately 9.9 milliliters of peripheral blood into EDTA tubes.

The sample belongs to a study of regulatory T cells in long-lasting Graves disease. Study-level findings and limits: Persistent disease preferred TRBV28, TRBJ1-2 and TRBJ2-5; new disease, TRBV20-1 and TRBJ2-1.

The origin of this receptor is a female donor with Graves disease. The source material was peripheral blood mononuclear cells (PBMCs), sampled at new diagnosis, from a patient treated with antithyroid drugs. This chain uses TRBV19 with TRBJ2-1, with a tentative D call TRBD2 (6 bases). The CDR3 nucleotides are TGTGCCAGTAAGTACGGGAGAGGTGGTGAGCAGTTCTTC. Protein product: CASKYGRGGEQFF.